Below are 6 T cell receptor beta chains sequenced from a single sample in a study of control samples from healthy donors and cancer patients. Assay used: immunoSEQ multiplex PCR; TCRdb lists only in-frame clones, some missing. The sample has under 70,000 clones, roughly 87% seen once; the top ten hold around 15%. Sequenced: PBMCs. The receptors stem from a man aged 55 to 70 with head and neck cancer.

The genes are TRBV28 and TRBJ2-1; the D call may be TRBD1 or TRBD2 (7 bases each). Germline V gene lookup returns CDR1 MDHEN and CDR2 SYDVKM. V lost 5 bases, J lost 16 bases, and 24 bases lay in between. The length of the CDR3 is 14 residues. The DNA of the CDR3 is TGTGCCAGCAGTAAATCCGGGACAGAAGGACTAGTATTCTTC. Protein: CASSKSGTEGLVFF. The variable domain in full, completed from reference TRBV28 and TRBJ2-1, reads DVKVTQSSRYLVKRTGEKVFLECVQDMDHENMFWYRQDPGLGLRLIYFSYDVKMKEKGDIPEGYSVSREKKERFSLILESASTNQTSMYLCASSKSGTEGLVFFGPGTRLTVL.

This chain connects TRBV9 to TRBJ1-6, with a tentative D call TRBD1 (6 bases). The CDR3 is 15 residues long. CDR1 and CDR2 from the germline V gene are SGDLS and YYNGEE. Trimming pared 0 bases from V and 9 bases from J, leaving 13 bases between. The CDR3 DNA follows: TGTGCCAGCAGCGTAGGGGGGGCTAGAATTTCACCCCTCCACTTT. Its protein is CASSVGGARISPLHF.

The gene calls are TRBV5-4 and TRBJ2-7, with D perhaps matching TRBD2 (6 bases). The germline gives CDR1 SGHNT, CDR2 YYREEE (reference sequence). The CDR3 runs 15 residues. The germline V and J ends were trimmed by 4 bases and 2 bases, with 16 bases remaining between them. DNA for the CDR3: TGTGCCAGCAGCCCGGAGGGCAGGACCGCCTACGAGCAGTACTTC. Translating it yields CASSPEGRTAYEQYF.

The V call is TRBV27, the J call TRBJ2-1, with 9 bases fitting TRBD2. The CDR3 is 15 residues long. Germline CDR1 MNHEY, CDR2 SMNVEV (reference sequence). Trimming cost V 5 bases and J 8 bases; bases outside gene matches: 10. This chain's CDR3 is CASSPPGLADDEQFF. The DNA of the CDR3 is TGTGCCAGCAGTCCTCCGGGACTAGCTGACGATGAGCAGTTCTTC.

This clone was recorded once. The chain uses TRBV5-4 and TRBJ1-2; 7 bases match TRBD1. CDR1 is SGHNT and CDR2 is YYREEE in the germline V gene (reference sequence). The V gene end was trimmed by 4 bases and the J gene end by 2 bases; junction bases not matched to a gene: 11. There are 16 residues in the CDR3. The CDR3 DNA is TGTGCCAGCAGCATAGGGACAGACTCTAAAAACTATGGCTACACCTTC. This translates into CASSIGTDSKNYGYTF.

There are a few counts of this clone. This chain connects TRBV29-1 to TRBJ1-1; D unresolved. This CDR3 is 14 amino acids long. Trimming left V 4 bases short and J 11 bases short, with 23 bases between. Looked up from germline, CDR1 is SQVTM and CDR2 is ANQGSEA. The CDR3 bases are TGCAGCGTTGTCGCGGAGAACTGGGGTAGTGGGGCTTTCTTT. It is translated as CSVVAENWGSGAFF.